This T cell receptor (beta chain) was obtained from a study of shared clonotypes between healthy human individuals. Generated by immunoSEQ multiplex PCR, the TCRdb table keeps only in-frame clones and is missing some. This sample has millions of clones, with approximately 92% found just once. Input material: naive CD4+ T cells sorted from blood. The subset: CD45RA+ positively selected. This clonotype was sampled from a young man in good health.

The CDR3 sequence is CASSYSDTQYF. The CDR3 nucleotides read TGTGCCAGCAGCTACTCAGATACGCAGTATTTT. V gene TRBV7-9 combines with J gene TRBJ2-3; D uncertain. Germline V gene data show CDR1 as SEHNR and CDR2 as FQNEAQ (reference sequence). The CDR3 extends over 11 amino acids. V was trimmed by 4 bases and J by 4 bases, leaving 3 bases between them.